Reported below is one T cell receptor (beta chain). This sample stems from a study of blood T cell repertoires in COVID-19. Authors' methods: The authors estimated nucleated cell counts from reference gene primer amplification. The repertoire was sequenced with immunoSEQ multiplex PCR; TCRdb's copy has only in-frame clones and lacks some. V and J calls and clone size come straight from that table; D and trimming were deduced from the DNA. This sample has 65,000 to 90,000 clones, with about 90% found just once. V was shortened by 5 bases and J by 4 bases, with 14 bases between the two germline ends. The CDR3 runs to 14 residues. CDR1 is MNHEY, CDR2 SVGAGI, per germline.

V usage is TRBV6-5 and J usage is TRBJ1-1; D unclear. What was sequenced was peripheral blood. The TCR was taken from a woman aged 45 to 65 with active or convalescent COVID-19. This chain's CDR3 is CASSRKGRSTEAFF. The CDR3 DNA reads as TGTGCCAGCAGTCGAAAAGGGAGAAGCACTGAAGCTTTCTTT.